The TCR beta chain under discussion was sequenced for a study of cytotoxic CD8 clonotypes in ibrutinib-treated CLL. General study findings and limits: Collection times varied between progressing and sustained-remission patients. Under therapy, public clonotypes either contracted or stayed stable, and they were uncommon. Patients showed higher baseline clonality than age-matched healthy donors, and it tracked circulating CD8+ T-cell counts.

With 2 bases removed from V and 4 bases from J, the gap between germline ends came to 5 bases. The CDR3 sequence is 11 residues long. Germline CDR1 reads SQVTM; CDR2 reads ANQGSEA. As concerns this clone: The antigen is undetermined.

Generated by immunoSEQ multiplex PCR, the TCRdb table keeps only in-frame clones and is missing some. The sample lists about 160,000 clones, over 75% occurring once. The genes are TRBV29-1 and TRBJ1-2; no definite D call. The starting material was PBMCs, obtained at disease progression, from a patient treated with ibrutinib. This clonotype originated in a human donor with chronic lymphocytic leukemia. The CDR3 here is CSVERAYGYTF. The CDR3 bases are TGCAGCGTTGAAAGAGCCTATGGCTACACCTTC.